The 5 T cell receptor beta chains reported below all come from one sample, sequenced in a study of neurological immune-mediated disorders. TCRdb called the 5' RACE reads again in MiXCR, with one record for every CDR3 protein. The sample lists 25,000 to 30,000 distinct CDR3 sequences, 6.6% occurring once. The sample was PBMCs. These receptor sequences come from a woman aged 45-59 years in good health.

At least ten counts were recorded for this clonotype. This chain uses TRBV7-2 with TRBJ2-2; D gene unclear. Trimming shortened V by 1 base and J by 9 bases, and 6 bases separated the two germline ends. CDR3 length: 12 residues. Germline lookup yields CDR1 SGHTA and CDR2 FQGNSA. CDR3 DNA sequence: TGTGCCAGCAGCTTAGACAGCTGGGAGCTGTTTTTT. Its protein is CASSLDSWELFF.

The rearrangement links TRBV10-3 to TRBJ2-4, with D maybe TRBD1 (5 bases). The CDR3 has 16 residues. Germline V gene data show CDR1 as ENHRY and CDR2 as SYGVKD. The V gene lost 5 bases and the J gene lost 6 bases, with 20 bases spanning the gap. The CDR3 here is CAISPSPDSVLNIQYF. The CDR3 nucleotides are TGTGCCATCAGTCCTTCCCCCGACAGCGTCCTAAACATTCAGTACTTC.

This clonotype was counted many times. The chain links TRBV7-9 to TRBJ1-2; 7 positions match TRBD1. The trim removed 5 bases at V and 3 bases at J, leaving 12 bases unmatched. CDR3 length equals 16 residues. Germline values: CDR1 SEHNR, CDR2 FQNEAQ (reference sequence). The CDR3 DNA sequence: TGTGCCAGCAGCCAGACGGACAGGACTCGTGACTATGGCTACACCTTC. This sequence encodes CASSQTDRTRDYGYTF.

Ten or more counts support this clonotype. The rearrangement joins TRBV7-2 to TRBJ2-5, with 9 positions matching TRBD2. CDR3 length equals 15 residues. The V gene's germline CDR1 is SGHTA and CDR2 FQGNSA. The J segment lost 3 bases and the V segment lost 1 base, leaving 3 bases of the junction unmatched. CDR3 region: CASSLGLADEETQYF. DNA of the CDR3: TGTGCCAGCAGCTTAGGACTAGCGGACGAAGAGACCCAGTACTTC.

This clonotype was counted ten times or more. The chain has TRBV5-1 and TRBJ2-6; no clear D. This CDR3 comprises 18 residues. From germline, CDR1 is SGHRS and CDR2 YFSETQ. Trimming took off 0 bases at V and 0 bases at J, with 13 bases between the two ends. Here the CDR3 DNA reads TGCGCCAGCAGCTTGGCCGTCTCAACGGCCTCTGGGGCCAACGTCCTGACTTTC. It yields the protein CASSLAVSTASGANVLTF.